Presented here are 8 T cell receptor beta chains from one specimen sequenced in a study of T cells after yellow fever vaccination. TCRdb passed the 5' RACE reads through MiXCR, listing each CDR3 protein once. The table has some 300,000 distinct CDR3 sequences, about 10% seen once. The input for sequencing was CD4+ T cells sorted from PBMCs, taken 45 days after the yellow fever booster vaccination. These receptors all come from a man aged 18 to 30 who received the YFV17D yellow fever vaccine.

The V call is TRBV28, the J call TRBJ1-2; 8 nucleotides line up with TRBD1. Germline assignment: CDR1 MDHEN and CDR2 SYDVKM. J was trimmed by 4 bases and V by 8 bases; bases with no gene match: 12. This CDR3 has 15 amino acids. In DNA, the CDR3 is TGTGCCAGCGTCTTCCAGGGGGCAGTGGGCTATGGCTACACCTTC. It is translated as CASVFQGAVGYGYTF.

The chain couples TRBV19 to TRBJ2-5, with 8 bases that match TRBD2. The CDR3 is made up of 14 amino acids. The trim removed 8 bases at V and 5 bases at J, leaving 10 bases unmatched. The germline gives CDR1 LNHDA, CDR2 SQIVND (reference sequence). The chain's CDR3 is CASSGLALRETQYF. The DNA of the CDR3 is TGTGCCAGTTCCGGACTAGCCCTCAGGGAGACCCAGTACTTC.

The chain has TRBV7-2 and TRBJ1-2; no reliable D call. The germline V gene encodes CDR1 SGHTA and CDR2 FQGNSA. The V end lost 6 bases, the J end lost 5 bases, and 7 bases lay between the germline ends. This CDR3 contains 11 residues. This chain's CDR3 is CASSDLYGYTF. In DNA form, the CDR3 reads TGTGCCAGCAGTGATTTATATGGCTACACCTTC.

This clonotype showed up just a few times. V usage is TRBV5-1 and J usage is TRBJ2-1; 8 bases are a match to TRBD1. The trim removed 1 base at V and 5 bases at J, leaving 2 bases unmatched. The CDR3 runs to 14 residues. The germline gives CDR1 SGHRS, CDR2 YFSETQ. The CDR3 loop is CASSLQGAHNEQFF. The CDR3 region has the DNA TGCGCCAGCAGCTTGCAGGGGGCGCACAATGAGCAGTTCTTC.

The CDR3 DNA reads as TGTGCCAGCAGTGAAGCGCGCTCCGATACGCAGTATTTT. It specifies CASSEARSDTQYF. The chain carries TRBV6-1 and TRBJ2-3; no definite D call. Germline V gives CDR1 MNHNS, CDR2 SASEGT. CDR3 length: 13 amino acids. V lost 0 bases to trimming and J lost 6 bases, with 7 bases between them.

This clonotype showed up just a few times. The J gene is TRBJ2-3, the V gene TRBV9; tentatively, D is TRBD2 (6 bases). Per the germline V gene, CDR1 is SGDLS and CDR2 is YYNGEE. There are 17 residues in the CDR3. V shed 0 bases and J shed 0 bases, with 14 bases lying between them. The CDR3 sequence: CASSVGLEAGSTDTQYF. The CDR3 bases are TGTGCCAGCAGCGTAGGCCTCGAGGCGGGGAGCACAGATACGCAGTATTTT.

The chain employs TRBV6-6 and TRBJ1-3, with 8 nucleotides matching TRBD1. This CDR3 contains 17 residues. Germline CDR1 MNHNY, CDR2 SVGAGI (reference sequence). V lost 5 bases and J lost 4; bases outside the gene matches: 13. The CDR3 coding sequence is TGTGCCAGCAGTCCCGATATGGGACAGGCGGGCGGAAACACCATATATTTT. Translating gives CASSPDMGQAGGNTIYF.

This clonotype was seen only a few times. In DNA form, the CDR3 reads TGCAGCGTAGTTCGGACAGTCGATGGCTACACCTTC. It is translated as CSVVRTVDGYTF. This chain links TRBV29-1 with TRBJ1-2; D is possibly TRBD1 (6 bases). CDR3 length: 12 residues. The ends were cut back, 6 bases at V and 6 bases at J, with 14 bases in the middle. CDR1 is SQVTM, CDR2 ANQGSEA, per germline.